This T cell receptor (beta chain) emerged from a study of T cell changes during pregnancy in multiple sclerosis. The germline V gene has CDR1 MNHNS and CDR2 SASEGT. With 4 bases removed from V and 6 bases from J, the gap between germline ends came to 9 bases. This CDR3 comprises 12 residues. Here immunoSEQ multiplex PCR was the method, and the copy in TCRdb shows in-frame clones only, minus some. The table has about 48,000 clones, nearly 95% seen once; the top ten hold more than 0.45%. This sample comprised CD4+ T cells from peripheral blood mononuclear cells, obtained in the first trimester of pregnancy. This chain links TRBV6-1 with TRBJ1-1; D is unresolved. This TCR derives from a female donor with multiple sclerosis, enrolled in a pregnancy study. The CDR3 DNA is TGTGCCAGCAGTGTCGGCGGGGCTGAAGCTTTCTTT. Protein sequence: CASSVGGAEAFF.